A selection of T cell receptor beta chains follows, all from one sample in a study of regulatory T cells in long-lasting Graves disease. TCRdb ran MiXCR on the multiplex PCR reads and lists one entry per CDR3 protein. The sample lists 400,000 to 450,000 distinct CDR3 sequences; roughly 15% were seen once. The same data also contributed to another study, on T cells in Graves' hyperthyroidism and ophthalmopathy.

Sequencing used peripheral blood mononuclear cells (PBMCs), obtained at new diagnosis, from a patient treated with antithyroid drugs. These receptors were collected from a young woman with Graves disease. The CDR3 runs from the conserved cysteine through the conserved F or W. D genes are given only for firm matches. A row's size may be missing; if present it is once, few, many or a size class.

size: few; V: TRBV29-1; J: TRBJ2-5; D: .; DNA: TGCAGCGTTGACGCAGGGGAAGAGACCCAGTACTTC; CDR3: CSVDAGEETQYF
size: .; V: TRBV10-1; J: TRBJ1-1; D: .; DNA: TGCGCTACCAGCCGGGCAGGGGACACTGAAGCTTTCTTT; CDR3: CATSRAGDTEAFF
size: few; V: TRBV27; J: TRBJ2-1; D: TRBD2; DNA: TGTGCCAGCAGAATTGGGACTAGCGGTAACAATGAGCAGTTCTTC; CDR3: CASRIGTSGNNEQFF
size: few; V: TRBV7-8; J: TRBJ2-1; D: .; DNA: TGTGCCAGCAGCCCCCCGGAGGCCTTTAATGAGCAGTTCTTC; CDR3: CASSPPEAFNEQFF
size: many; V: TRBV7-9; J: TRBJ2-1; D: .; DNA: TGTGCCAGCAGCTCCAGCCAGCCAGAGCAGTTCTTC; CDR3: CASSSSQPEQFF
size: few; V: TRBV9; J: TRBJ2-3; D: .; DNA: TGTGCCAGCAGCGCCTTCGGGGGTACGCAGTATTTT; CDR3: CASSAFGGTQYF
size: .; V: TRBV29-1; J: TRBJ1-2; D: .; DNA: TGCAGCGTCGCCGGGCCCCCCGCTCGGGGCTACACCTTC; CDR3: CSVAGPPARGYTF
size: few; V: TRBV7-8; J: TRBJ2-2; D: .; DNA: TGTGCCAGCAGTTCTCTTCTAAAACCCGGGGAGCTGTTTTTT; CDR3: CASSSLLKPGELFF
size: .; V: TRBV28; J: TRBJ2-1; D: .; DNA: TGTGCCAGCAGTTTTTTGGACTCCTACAATGAGCAGTTCTTC; CDR3: CASSFLDSYNEQFF
size: few; V: TRBV7-6; J: TRBJ1-4; D: TRBD1; DNA: TGTACCAGCAACCGACAGGGAAATGAAAAACTGTTTTTT; CDR3: CTSNRQGNEKLFF
size: many; V: TRBV24-1; J: TRBJ2-1; D: TRBD2; DNA: TGTGCCACCAGTGAGGGGAGGGTGGTTGGCTCCTACAATGAGCAGTTCTTC; CDR3: CATSEGRVVGSYNEQFF
size: many; V: TRBV2; J: TRBJ1-2; D: .; DNA: TGTGCCAGCAGTGAAGACAGGGAAGGCTACACCTTC; CDR3: CASSEDREGYTF
size: .; V: TRBV6-5; J: TRBJ1-4; D: .; DNA: TGTGCCAGCAGTTACGCGGCAACTAATGAAAAACTGTTTTTT; CDR3: CASSYAATNEKLFF
size: many; V: TRBV6-1; J: TRBJ2-7; D: TRBD1; DNA: TGTGCCAGCAGTCGCCGGGACAGGGGCTACGAGCAGTACTTC; CDR3: CASSRRDRGYEQYF
size: many; V: TRBV28; J: TRBJ2-4; D: .; DNA: TGTGCCAGTCAATTAGCCAAAAACATTCAGTACTTC; CDR3: CASQLAKNIQYF
size: few; V: TRBV27; J: TRBJ2-7; D: .; DNA: TGTGCCAGCAGTTTAGGGTTCGGGGGCCGAGGCGAGCAGTACTTC; CDR3: CASSLGFGGRGEQYF
size: many; V: TRBV11-2; J: TRBJ2-7; D: .; DNA: TGTGCCAGCAGCTTAAGGGGCGGGACCAGGATTCAGCAGTACTTC; CDR3: CASSLRGGTRIQQYF
size: many; V: TRBV27; J: TRBJ1-3; D: .; DNA: TGTGCCAGCAGTCCCCAACTGCTATCTGGAAACACCATATATTTT; CDR3: CASSPQLLSGNTIYF
size: .; V: TRBV29-1; J: TRBJ1-2; D: TRBD1; DNA: TGCAGTAGTTGGAGGGTAGGGACAGGGGAATTCTATGGCTACACCTTC; CDR3: CSSWRVGTGEFYGYTF
size: many; V: TRBV2; J: TRBJ2-5; D: .; DNA: TGTGCCAGCAGTTTGACTAGACAAGAGACCCAGTACTTC; CDR3: CASSLTRQETQYF
size: .; V: TRBV18; J: TRBJ2-7; D: .; DNA: TGTGCCAGCTCACCACCTGGACAACGTCTCTACGAGCAGTACTTC; CDR3: CASSPPGQRLYEQYF
size: .; V: TRBV12-3/TRBV12-4; J: TRBJ1-4; D: .; DNA: TGTGCCAGCAGTTTAGGACAGATGAATGAAGAACTGTTTTTT; CDR3: CASSLGQMNEELFF
size: many; V: TRBV15; J: TRBJ2-7; D: .; DNA: TGTGCCACCTCCAGAGGGACAAGCGGGTACGAGCAGTACTTC; CDR3: CATSRGTSGYEQYF
size: many; V: TRBV7-2; J: TRBJ2-1; D: TRBD2; DNA: TGTGCCAGCAGCTTGACTACTAGCGGGAGCTATGAGCAGTTCTTC; CDR3: CASSLTTSGSYEQFF